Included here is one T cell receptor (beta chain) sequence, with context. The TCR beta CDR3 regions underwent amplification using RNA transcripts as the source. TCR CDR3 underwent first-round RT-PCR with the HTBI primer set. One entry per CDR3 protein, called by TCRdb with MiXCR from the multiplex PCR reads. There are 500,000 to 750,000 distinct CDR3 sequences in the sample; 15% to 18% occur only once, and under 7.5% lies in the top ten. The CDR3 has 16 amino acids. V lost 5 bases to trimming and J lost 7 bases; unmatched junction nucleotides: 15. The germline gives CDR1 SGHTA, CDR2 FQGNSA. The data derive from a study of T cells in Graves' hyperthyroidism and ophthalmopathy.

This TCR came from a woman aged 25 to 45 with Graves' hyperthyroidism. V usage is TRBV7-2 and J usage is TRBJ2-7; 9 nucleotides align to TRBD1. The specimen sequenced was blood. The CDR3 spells CASSRVGDRDVVEQYF. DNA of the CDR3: TGTGCCAGCAGCCGGGTCGGGGACAGGGATGTTGTAGAGCAGTACTTC.